Sequencing of this T cell receptor beta chain was carried out in a study of cytomegalovirus exposure and HLA in healthy donors. The study, taken as a whole, reports: In vitro, a few CMV-associated chains proved specific for CMV antigens.

The PCR employed 60 Vbeta primers together with 13 Jbeta primers. Only in-frame clones appear in the TCRdb table, and some are missing; sequencing was by immunoSEQ multiplex PCR. Of roughly 180,000 clones detected, more than 65% appear once; the ten largest clones hold 1.3%. Trimming took off 0 bases at V and 10 bases at J, with 10 bases between the two ends. CDR3 length: 12 residues. Germline CDR1 reads GTSNPN; CDR2 reads SVGIG (reference sequence). Turning to this clone: Its antigen is unidentified.

The rearrangement uses TRBV30 and TRBJ2-1; possibly TRBD2 for D (6 bases). This sequence originates from a man younger than 45 in good health and CMV-seronegative. Sequenced sample: PBMCs. CDR3 protein: CAWSVTGREQFF. The CDR3 DNA follows: TGTGCCTGGAGTGTAACGGGGAGGGAGCAGTTCTTC.